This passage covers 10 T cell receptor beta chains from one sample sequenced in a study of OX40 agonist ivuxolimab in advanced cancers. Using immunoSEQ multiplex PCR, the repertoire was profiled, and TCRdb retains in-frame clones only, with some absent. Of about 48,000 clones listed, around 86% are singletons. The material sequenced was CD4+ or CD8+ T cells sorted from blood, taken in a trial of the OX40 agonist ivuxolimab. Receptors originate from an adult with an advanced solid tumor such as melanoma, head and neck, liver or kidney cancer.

CDR3 protein: CASSPPGGTQYF. The CDR3 DNA is TGTGCCAGCAGCCCCCCGGGTGGGACCCAGTACTTC. This chain links TRBV7-2 with TRBJ2-5, with D hard to call. The length of the CDR3 is 12 residues. V lost 5 bases and J lost 7, with 11 bases in between. Germline CDR1 SGHTA, CDR2 FQGNSA.

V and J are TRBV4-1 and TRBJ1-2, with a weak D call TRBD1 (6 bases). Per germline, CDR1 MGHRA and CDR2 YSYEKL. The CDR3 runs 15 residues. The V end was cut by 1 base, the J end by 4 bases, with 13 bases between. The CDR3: CASSQAKGEGYGYTF. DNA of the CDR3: TGCGCCAGCAGCCAAGCCAAGGGGGAGGGCTATGGCTACACCTTC.

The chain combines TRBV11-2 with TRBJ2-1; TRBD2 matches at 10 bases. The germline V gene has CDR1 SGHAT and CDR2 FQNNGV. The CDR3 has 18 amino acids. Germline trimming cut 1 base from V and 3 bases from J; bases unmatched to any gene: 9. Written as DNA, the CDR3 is TGTGCCAGCAGCTTAGTTAGTAGGGGACTAGCGAACTACAATGAGCAGTTCTTC. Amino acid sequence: CASSLVSRGLANYNEQFF.

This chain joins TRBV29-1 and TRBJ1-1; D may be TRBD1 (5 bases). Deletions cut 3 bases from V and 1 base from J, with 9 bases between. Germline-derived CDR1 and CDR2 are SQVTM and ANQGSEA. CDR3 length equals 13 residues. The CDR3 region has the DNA TGCAGCGTTGAGGGACGGACGAACACTGAAGCTTTCTTT. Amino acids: CSVEGRTNTEAFF.

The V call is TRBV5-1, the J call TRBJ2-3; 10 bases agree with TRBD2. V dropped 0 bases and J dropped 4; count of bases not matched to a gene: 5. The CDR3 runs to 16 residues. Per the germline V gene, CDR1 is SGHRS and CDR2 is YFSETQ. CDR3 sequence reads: CASSLATSGDSDTQYF. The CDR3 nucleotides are TGCGCCAGCAGCTTGGCAACTAGCGGGGATTCAGATACGCAGTATTTT.

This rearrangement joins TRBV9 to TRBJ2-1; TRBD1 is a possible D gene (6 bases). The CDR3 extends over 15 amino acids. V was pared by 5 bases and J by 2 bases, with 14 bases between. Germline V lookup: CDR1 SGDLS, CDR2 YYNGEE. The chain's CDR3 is CASSPTGSTYNEQFF. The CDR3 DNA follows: TGTGCCAGCAGTCCTACAGGGAGCACCTACAATGAGCAGTTCTTC.

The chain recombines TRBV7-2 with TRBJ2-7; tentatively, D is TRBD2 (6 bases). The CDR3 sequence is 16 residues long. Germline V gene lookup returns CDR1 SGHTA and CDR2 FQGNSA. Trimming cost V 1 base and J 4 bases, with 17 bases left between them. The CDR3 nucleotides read TGTGCCAGCAGCTTAGAAAGTCCGCGGGGCGGGTACGAGCAGTACTTC. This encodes CASSLESPRGGYEQYF.

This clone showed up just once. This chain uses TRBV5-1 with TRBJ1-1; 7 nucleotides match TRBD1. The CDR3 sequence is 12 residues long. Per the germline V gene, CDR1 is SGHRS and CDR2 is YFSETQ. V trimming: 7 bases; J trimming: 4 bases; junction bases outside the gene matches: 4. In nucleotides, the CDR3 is TGCGCCAGCCCACAGGGGTGCACTGAAGCTTTCTTT. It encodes CASPQGCTEAFF.

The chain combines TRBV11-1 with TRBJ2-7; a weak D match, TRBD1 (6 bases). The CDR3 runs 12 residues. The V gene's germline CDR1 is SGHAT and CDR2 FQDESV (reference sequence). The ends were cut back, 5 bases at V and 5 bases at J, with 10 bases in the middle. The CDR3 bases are TGTGCCAGCAGCCAGACAGGAAACGAGCAGTACTTC. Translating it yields CASSQTGNEQYF.

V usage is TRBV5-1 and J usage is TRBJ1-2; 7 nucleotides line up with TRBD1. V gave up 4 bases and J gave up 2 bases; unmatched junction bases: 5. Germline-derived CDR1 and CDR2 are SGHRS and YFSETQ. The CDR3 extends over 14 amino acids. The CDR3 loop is CASSPRDSNYGYTF. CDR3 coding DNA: TGCGCCAGCAGCCCGAGGGACAGCAACTATGGCTACACCTTC.